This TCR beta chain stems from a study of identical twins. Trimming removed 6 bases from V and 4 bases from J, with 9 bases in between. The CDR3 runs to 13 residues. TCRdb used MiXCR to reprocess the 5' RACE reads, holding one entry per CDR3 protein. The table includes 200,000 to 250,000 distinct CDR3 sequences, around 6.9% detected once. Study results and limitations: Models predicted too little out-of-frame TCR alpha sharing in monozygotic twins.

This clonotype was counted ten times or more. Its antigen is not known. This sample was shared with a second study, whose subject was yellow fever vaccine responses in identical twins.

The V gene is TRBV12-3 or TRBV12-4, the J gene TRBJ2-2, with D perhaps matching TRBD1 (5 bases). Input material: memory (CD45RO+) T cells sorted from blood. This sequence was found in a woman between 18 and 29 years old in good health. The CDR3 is CASRRQPTGELFF. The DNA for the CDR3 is TGTGCCAGCAGGCGACAGCCCACCGGGGAGCTGTTTTTT.